This T cell receptor beta chain emerged from a study of T cell responses to AZD1222 COVID-19 vaccine. Study-level points and caveats: Donors, mostly white British, included more females; clonal diversity was possibly underestimated. In the spike-specific TCR repertoire, nearly half reportedly target unmutated variant regions.

The repertoire was sequenced with immunoSEQ multiplex PCR; TCRdb's copy has only in-frame clones and lacks some. Of just under 150,000 clones in the sample, roughly 86% were seen once. The germline V gene encodes CDR1 SGHRS and CDR2 YFSETQ. The CDR3 sequence is 16 residues long. Trimming took 4 bases from V and 6 from J; bases not matched to a gene: 10. In its sample, this clone was seen once. Its antigen remains unknown. The V call is TRBV5-1, the J call TRBJ2-1; 10 bases are a match to TRBD1. This TCR was sampled from an adult who received the MenACWY meningococcal vaccine as a control. The specimen was peripheral blood, collected 28 days after the second dose of the MenACWY control vaccine. The CDR3 region has the DNA TGCGCCAGCAGCCGAACTCCGGGGACAGGGGCCAATGAGCAGTTCTTC. Protein sequence: CASSRTPGTGANEQFF. The entire variable domain, with the rest obtained from reference TRBV5-1 and TRBJ2-1, is as follows: KAGVTQTPRYLIKTRGQQVTLSCSPISGHRSVSWYQQTPGQGLQFLFEYFSETQRNKGNFPGRFSGRQFSNSRSEMNVSTLELGDSALYLCASSRTPGTGANEQFFGPGTRLTVL.